One T cell receptor beta chain is described in this entry. This sample is part of a study of response to subunit inactivated influenza vaccine. The germline V gene has CDR1 SGHAT and CDR2 FQNNGV. The V end was cut by 4 bases, the J end by 7 bases, with 22 bases between. This CDR3 region has 16 residues. TCRdb recomputed calls from the RT-PCR reads with MiXCR, one row per CDR3 protein. The sample lists around 600,000 distinct CDR3 sequences; about 10% were seen once. The same data also contributed to another study, on T cells expressing NK-cell markers. This second study says: TCR beta cDNA was made by 5'RACE template switching with UMIs. Source material for TCR beta repertoires consisted of sorted CD3+CD56+NKG2C+, CD3+CD56+NKG2C- and CD3+CD56-NKG2C+ T cells.

The material sequenced was PBMCs from blood, taken on the day of vaccination. The genes are TRBV11-2 and TRBJ2-5; possibly TRBD1 for D (5 bases). This TCR was recovered from a man aged 50-59 years who received an inactivated influenza vaccine. The CDR3 is CASSSYRGAPQRTQYF. As DNA, the CDR3 is TGTGCCAGCAGCTCCTATCGTGGGGCACCCCAACGGACCCAGTACTTC.